This is a list of T cell receptor beta chains from one sample in a study of T cell changes during pregnancy in multiple sclerosis. Assay used: immunoSEQ multiplex PCR; TCRdb lists only in-frame clones, some missing. The table includes approximately 73,000 clones, 90% to 95% detected once. The source material was CD4+ T cells from peripheral blood mononuclear cells, sampled before pregnancy. The receptors were sampled from a female donor with multiple sclerosis, enrolled in a pregnancy study. CDR3s include the opening cysteine and the closing phenylalanine or tryptophan.

J	V	CDR3
TRBJ2-4	TRBV11-3	CASGGAKNIQYF
TRBJ2-1	TRBV6-1	CASRASGSKGDEQFF
TRBJ1-6	TRBV7-2	CASSVRAYNSPLHF
TRBJ1-2	TRBV5-1	CASSPTGGLGPSGYTF
TRBJ1-1	TRBV2	CASTKGGINTEAFF
TRBJ2-5	TRBV7-2	CASSFGREQTQYF
TRBJ2-1	TRBV19	CASSTQRETEQFF
TRBJ1-1	TRBV2	CASHPGTGILFEAFF
TRBJ2-7	TRBV11-2	CASSLYPRVGYEQYF
TRBJ2-3	TRBV30	CAWRLAGTDTQYF
TRBJ1-2	TRBV7-9	CASSPRGDRGLGYTF
TRBJ1-1	TRBV9	CASSVELGQTEAFF
TRBJ1-5	TRBV30	CAWTGRAKGADSNQPQHF
TRBJ2-5	TRBV2	CASSEALRGSQETQYF
TRBJ1-6	TRBV6-5	CASSSAGPVNSPLHF
TRBJ2-2	TRBV7-2	CASSSTLAGGIGELFF
TRBJ2-5	TRBV7-9	CASSVGQGKETQYF
TRBJ1-1	TRBV5-1	CASSEGQVVTEAFF
TRBJ1-2	TRBV6-5	CASSYFGGANYGYTF
TRBJ1-2	TRBV14	CASSQTTGPGGGYTF
TRBJ2-5	TRBV7-9	CASSLTRQARETQYF
TRBJ2-5	TRBV6-5	CASRDLGTQYF
TRBJ2-7	TRBV7-2	CASSGTRQVGEQYF
TRBJ2-1	TRBV7-3	CASSSLAGTYNEQFF